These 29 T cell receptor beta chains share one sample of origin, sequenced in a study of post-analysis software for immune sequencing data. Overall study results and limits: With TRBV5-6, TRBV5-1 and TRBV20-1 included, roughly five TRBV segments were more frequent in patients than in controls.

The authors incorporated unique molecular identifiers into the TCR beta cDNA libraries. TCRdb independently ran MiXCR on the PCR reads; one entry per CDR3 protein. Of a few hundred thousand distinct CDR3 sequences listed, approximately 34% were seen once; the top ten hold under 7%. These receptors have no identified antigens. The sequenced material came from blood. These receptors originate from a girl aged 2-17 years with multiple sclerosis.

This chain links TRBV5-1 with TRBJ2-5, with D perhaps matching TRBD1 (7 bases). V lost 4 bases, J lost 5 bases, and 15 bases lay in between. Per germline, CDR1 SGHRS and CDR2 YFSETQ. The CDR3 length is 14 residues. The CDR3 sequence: CASSAGQTQETQYF. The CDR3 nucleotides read TGCGCCAGCAGCGCGGGACAGACTCAGGAGACCCAGTACTTC.

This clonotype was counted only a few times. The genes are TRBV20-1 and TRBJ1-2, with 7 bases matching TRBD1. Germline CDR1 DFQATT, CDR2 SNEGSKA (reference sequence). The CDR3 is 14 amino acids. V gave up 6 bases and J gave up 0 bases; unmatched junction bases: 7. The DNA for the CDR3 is TGCAGTGCGAGAAGGGGGCCGACTAACTATGGCTACACCTTC. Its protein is CSARRGPTNYGYTF.

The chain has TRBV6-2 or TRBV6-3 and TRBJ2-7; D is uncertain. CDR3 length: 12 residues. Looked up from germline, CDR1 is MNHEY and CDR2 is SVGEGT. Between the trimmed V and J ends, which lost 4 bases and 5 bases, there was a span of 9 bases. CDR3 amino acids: CASSSITNEQYF. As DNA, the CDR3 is TGTGCCAGCAGTTCTATTACGAACGAGCAGTACTTC.

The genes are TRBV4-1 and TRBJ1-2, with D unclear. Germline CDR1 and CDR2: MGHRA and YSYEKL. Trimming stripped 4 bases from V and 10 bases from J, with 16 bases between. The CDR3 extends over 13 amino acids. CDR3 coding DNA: TGCGCCAGCAGCCTAGAGGGAGGGTCGGACTACACCTTC. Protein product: CASSLEGGSDYTF.

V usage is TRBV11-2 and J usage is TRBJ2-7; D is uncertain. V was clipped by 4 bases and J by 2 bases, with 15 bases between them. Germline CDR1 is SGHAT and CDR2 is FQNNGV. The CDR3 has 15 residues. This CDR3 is CASSSLGSLAYEQYF. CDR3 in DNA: TGTGCCAGCAGCTCCCTAGGCAGCCTGGCCTACGAGCAGTACTTC.

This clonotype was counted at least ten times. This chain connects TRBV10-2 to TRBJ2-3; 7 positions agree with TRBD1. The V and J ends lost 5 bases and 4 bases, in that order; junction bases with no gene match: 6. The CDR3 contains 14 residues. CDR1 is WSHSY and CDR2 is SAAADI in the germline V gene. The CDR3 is CASSLQGFADTQYF. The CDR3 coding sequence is TGCGCCAGCAGTTTACAGGGGTTCGCAGATACGCAGTATTTT.

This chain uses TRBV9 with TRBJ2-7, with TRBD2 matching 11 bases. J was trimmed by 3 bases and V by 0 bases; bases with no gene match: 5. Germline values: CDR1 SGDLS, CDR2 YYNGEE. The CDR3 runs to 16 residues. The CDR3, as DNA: TGTGCCAGCAGCGTAGCCCCTAGCGGGGGGCTCTACGAGCAGTACTTC. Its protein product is CASSVAPSGGLYEQYF.

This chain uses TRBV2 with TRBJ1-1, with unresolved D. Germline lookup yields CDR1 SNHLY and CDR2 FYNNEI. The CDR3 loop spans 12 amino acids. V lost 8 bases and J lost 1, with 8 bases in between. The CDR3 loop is CASRNPNTEAFF. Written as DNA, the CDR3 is TGTGCCAGCCGTAACCCGAACACTGAAGCTTTCTTT.

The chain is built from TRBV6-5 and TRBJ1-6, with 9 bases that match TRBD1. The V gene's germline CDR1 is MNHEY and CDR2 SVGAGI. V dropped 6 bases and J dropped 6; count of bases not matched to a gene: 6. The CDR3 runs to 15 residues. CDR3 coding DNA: TGTGCCAGCAGCTACCGGGACAGGGTTAATTCACCCCTCCACTTT. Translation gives CASSYRDRVNSPLHF.

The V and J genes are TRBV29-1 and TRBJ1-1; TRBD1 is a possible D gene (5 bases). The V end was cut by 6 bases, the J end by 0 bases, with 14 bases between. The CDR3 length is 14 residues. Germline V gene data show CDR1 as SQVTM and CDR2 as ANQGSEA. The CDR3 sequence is CSVSGGVMNTEAFF. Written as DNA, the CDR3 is TGCAGCGTCTCTGGGGGGGTTATGAACACTGAAGCTTTCTTT.

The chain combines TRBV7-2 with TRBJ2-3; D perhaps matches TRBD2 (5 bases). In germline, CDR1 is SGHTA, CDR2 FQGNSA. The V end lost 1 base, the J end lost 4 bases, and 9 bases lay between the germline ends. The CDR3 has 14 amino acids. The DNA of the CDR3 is TGTGCCAGCAGCTTAGATGTGGGAGCAGATACGCAGTATTTT. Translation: CASSLDVGADTQYF. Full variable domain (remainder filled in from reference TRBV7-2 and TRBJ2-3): GAGVSQSPSNKVTEKGKDVELRCDPISGHTALYWYRQSLGQGLEFLIYFQGNSAPDKSGLPSDRFSAERTGGSVSTLTIQRTQQEDSAVYLCASSLDVGADTQYFGPGTRLTVL.

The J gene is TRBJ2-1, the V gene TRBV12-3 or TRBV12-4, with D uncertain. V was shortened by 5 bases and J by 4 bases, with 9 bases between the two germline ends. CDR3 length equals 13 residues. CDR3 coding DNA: TGTGCCAGCAGTCGCCCCCCTTACAATGAGCAGTTCTTC. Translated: CASSRPPYNEQFF.

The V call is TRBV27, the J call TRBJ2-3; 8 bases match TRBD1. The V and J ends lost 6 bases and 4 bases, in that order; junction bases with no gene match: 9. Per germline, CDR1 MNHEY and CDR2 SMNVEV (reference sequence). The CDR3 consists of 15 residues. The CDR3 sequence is CASSFRGLQADTQYF. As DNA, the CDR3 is TGTGCCAGCAGCTTCAGGGGGCTTCAGGCAGATACGCAGTATTTT.

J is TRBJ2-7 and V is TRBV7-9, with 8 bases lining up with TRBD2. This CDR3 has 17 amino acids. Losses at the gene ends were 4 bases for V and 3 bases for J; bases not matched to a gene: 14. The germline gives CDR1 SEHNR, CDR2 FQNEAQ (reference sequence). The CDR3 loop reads CASSSTLRGGLGYEQYF. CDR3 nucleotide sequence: TGTGCCAGCAGCTCGACTCTTCGGGGGGGCCTTGGCTACGAGCAGTACTTC.

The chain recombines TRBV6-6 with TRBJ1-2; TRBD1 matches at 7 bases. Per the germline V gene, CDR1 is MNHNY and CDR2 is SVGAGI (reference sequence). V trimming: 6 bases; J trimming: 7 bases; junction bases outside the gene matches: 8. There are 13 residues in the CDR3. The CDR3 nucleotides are TGTGCCAGCAGGAGCAGGGGGTCGAGTGGCTACACCTTC. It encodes CASRSRGSSGYTF.

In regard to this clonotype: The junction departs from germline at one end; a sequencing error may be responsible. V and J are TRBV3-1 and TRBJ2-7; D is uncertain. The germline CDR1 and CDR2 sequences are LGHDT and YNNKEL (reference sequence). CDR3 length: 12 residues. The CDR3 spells CVSSQRLYEQYF. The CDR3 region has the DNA TGTGTCAGCAGCCAGAGATTATACGAGCAGTACTTC.

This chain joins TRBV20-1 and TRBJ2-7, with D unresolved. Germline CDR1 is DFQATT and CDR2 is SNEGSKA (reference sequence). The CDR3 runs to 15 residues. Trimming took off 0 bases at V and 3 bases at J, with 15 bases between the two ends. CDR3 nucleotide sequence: TGCAGTGCTAGAGATCTGGTCCCGAAGATCTACGAGCAGTACTTC. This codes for CSARDLVPKIYEQYF.

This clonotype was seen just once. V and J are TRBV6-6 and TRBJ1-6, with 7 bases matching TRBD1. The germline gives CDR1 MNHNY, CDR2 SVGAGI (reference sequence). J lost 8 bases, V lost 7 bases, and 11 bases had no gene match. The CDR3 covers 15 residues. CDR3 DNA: TGTGCCAGCACCAAGGGCCAGGGGGAGTATTCACCCCTCCACTTT. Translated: CASTKGQGEYSPLHF.

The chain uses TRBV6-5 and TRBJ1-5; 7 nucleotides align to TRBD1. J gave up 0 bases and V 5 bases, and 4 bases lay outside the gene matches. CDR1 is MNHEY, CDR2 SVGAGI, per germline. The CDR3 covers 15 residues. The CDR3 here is CASSPDRDSNQPQHF. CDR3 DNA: TGTGCCAGCAGTCCAGACAGGGATAGCAATCAGCCCCAGCATTTT.

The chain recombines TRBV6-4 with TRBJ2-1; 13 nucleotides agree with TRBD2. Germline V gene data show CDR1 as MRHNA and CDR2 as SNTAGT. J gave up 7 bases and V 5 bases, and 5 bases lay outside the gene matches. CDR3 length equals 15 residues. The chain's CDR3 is CASSKSGLAGNEQFF. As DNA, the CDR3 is TGTGCCAGCAGTAAATCGGGACTAGCGGGGAATGAGCAGTTCTTC.

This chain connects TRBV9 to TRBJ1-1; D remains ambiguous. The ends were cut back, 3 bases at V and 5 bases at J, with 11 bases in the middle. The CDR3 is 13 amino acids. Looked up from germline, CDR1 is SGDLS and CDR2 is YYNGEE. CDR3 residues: CASSGARRTEAFF. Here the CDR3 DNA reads TGTGCCAGCAGCGGAGCTCGTCGAACTGAAGCTTTCTTT. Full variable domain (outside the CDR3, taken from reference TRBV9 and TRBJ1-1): DSGVTQTPKHLITATGQRVTLRCSPRSGDLSVYWYQQSLDQGLQFLIQYYNGEERAKGNILERFSAQQFPDLHSELNLSSLELGDSALYFCASSGARRTEAFFGQGTRLTVV.

In nucleotides, the CDR3 is TGCGCCAGCAGCGGTACCGGGACAGCGGGGTACGAGCAGTACTTC. Translating it yields CASSGTGTAGYEQYF. This chain links TRBV5-1 with TRBJ2-7, with D possibly called TRBD1 or TRBD2 (7 bases each). In germline, CDR1 is SGHRS, CDR2 YFSETQ. The V end lost 4 bases, the J end lost 4 bases, and 18 bases lay between the germline ends. The CDR3 runs 15 residues.

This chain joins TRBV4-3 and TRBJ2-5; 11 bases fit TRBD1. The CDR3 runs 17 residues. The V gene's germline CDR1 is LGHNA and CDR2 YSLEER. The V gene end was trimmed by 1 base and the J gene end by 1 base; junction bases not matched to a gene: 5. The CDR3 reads CASSQAGTGGFQETQYF. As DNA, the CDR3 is TGCGCCAGCAGCCAAGCTGGGACAGGGGGATTCCAAGAGACCCAGTACTTC.

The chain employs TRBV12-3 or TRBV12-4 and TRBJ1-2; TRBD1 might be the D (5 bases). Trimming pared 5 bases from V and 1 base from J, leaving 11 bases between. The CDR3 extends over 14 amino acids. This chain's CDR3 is CASSTRGVNYGYTF. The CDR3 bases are TGTGCCAGCAGTACCCGGGGGGTTAACTATGGCTACACCTTC.

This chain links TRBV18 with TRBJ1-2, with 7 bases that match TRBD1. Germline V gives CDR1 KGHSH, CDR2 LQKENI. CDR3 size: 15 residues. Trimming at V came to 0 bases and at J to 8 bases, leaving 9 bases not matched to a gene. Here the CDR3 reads CASSPPSDRVNGYTF. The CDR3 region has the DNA TGTGCCAGCTCACCACCGTCCGACAGGGTAAACGGCTACACCTTC.

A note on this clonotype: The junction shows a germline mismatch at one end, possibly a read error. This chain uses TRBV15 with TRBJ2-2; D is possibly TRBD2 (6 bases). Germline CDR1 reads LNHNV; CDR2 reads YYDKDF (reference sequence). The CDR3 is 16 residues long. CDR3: CATSRGRDSNTGERFF. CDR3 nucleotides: TGTGCCACCAGCAGAGGCCGGGACTCGAACACCGGGGAGCGGTTTTTT.

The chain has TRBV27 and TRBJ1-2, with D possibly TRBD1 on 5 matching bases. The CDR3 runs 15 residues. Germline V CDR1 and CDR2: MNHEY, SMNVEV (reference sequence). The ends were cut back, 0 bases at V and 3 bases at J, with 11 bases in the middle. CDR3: CASSLSGARDYGYTF. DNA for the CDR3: TGTGCCAGCAGTTTATCTGGGGCGCGGGACTATGGCTACACCTTC.

DNA for the CDR3: TGTGCCAGTATGAGCGGGGGTCAGCAGTACTTC. It encodes CASMSGGQQYF. The V and J genes are TRBV25-1 and TRBJ2-7; 8 bases align to TRBD2. Per germline, CDR1 MGHDK and CDR2 SYGVNS. V lost 9 bases, J lost 8 bases, and 6 bases stayed unmatched. CDR3 size: 11 residues.

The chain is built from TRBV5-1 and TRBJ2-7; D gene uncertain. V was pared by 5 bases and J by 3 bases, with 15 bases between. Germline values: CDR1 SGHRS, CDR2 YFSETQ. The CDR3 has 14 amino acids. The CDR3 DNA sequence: TGCGCCAGCAGTTTGTCGCCAGTCTTCTACGAGCAGTACTTC. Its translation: CASSLSPVFYEQYF.